Here is one T cell receptor (beta chain) with its context. Antigen specificity is unknown. Researchers ran the PCR with 60 Vbeta and 13 Jbeta primers. In the study's own analysis: Approximately 11 million of the about 80 million unique TCR beta chains counted in a later analysis were shared. This table comes from immunoSEQ multiplex PCR, and its TCRdb copy is limited to in-frame clones, with some not included. That table gives V, J and clone size, and the DNA gave D and trimming. The sample includes about 100,000 clones, roughly 82% of them seen just once. Germline V gene data show CDR1 as LNHDA and CDR2 as SQIVND (reference sequence). Germline trimming cut 6 bases from V and 1 base from J; bases unmatched to any gene: 9. CDR3 length: 17 amino acids. This entry is derived from a study of cytomegalovirus exposure and HLA in healthy donors. Findings and limits, study-wide: Later analysis showed most CMV-associated TCR beta chains appearing HLA-restricted. Association with HLA alleles at 0.05 false discovery rate was found for around 15,000 TCR beta sequences in a later analysis. Through in vitro validation, three CMV-associated chains were shown to be specific for CMV antigens.

Input material: PBMCs. The TCR sequence derives from a man aged 30 to 39 in good health and CMV-seropositive. The chain joins TRBV19 to TRBJ1-3, with 10 bases identical to TRBD1. For the CDR3, the DNA is TGTGCCAGTAGCCTTTGGACAGGGGGACATTCTGGAAACACCATATATTTT. This translates into CASSLWTGGHSGNTIYF.